There are many counts of the clone carrying this T cell receptor beta chain. Researchers took RNA transcripts and amplified the TCR beta CDR3 regions from them. Initially, a first-round RT-PCR of the TCR CDR3 employed the HTBI primer set. TCRdb re-called the multiplex PCR reads with MiXCR, one entry per CDR3 protein. The repertoire holds around 300,000 distinct CDR3 sequences, 12% to 15% seen once, with approximately 7.9% in the top ten. This sample is drawn from a study of T cells in Graves' hyperthyroidism and ophthalmopathy. The receptor was derived from a woman in her thirties or forties with Graves' hyperthyroidism. Sequences were obtained from blood.

CDR3 bases: TGTGCCAGCAGTTTTATCCCCTGGGGTTGGGACAAGAACACTGAAGCTTTCTTT. This translates into CASSFIPWGWDKNTEAFF. The rearrangement uses TRBV12-3 or TRBV12-4 and TRBJ1-1, with D possibly being TRBD1 (6 bases). The length of the CDR3 is 18 residues. Trimming removed 3 bases at V and 1 base at J, with 21 bases between.